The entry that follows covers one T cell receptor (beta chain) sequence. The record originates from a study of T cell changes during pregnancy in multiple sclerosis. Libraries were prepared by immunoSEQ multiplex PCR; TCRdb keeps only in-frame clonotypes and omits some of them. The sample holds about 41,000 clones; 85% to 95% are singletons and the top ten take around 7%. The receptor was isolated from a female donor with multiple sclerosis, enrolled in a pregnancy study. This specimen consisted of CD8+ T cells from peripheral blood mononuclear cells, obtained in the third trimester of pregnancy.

In nucleotides, the CDR3 is TGTGCCAGCAGCTCTTGGCCGGGACAGGGGACACCTGGGGCCAACGTCCTGACTTTC. Its protein is CASSSWPGQGTPGANVLTF. The chain links TRBV11-1 to TRBJ2-6; 10 bases are a match to TRBD1. Germline V gene sequence: CDR1 SGHAT, CDR2 FQDESV (reference sequence). The CDR3 covers 19 residues. Losses at the gene ends were 4 bases for V and 2 bases for J; bases not matched to a gene: 11.